This T cell receptor beta chain was captured by sequencing in a study of blood T cell repertoires in COVID-19. Germline CDR1 reads LNHDA; CDR2 reads SQIVND (reference sequence). This CDR3 region has 13 residues. V lost 5 bases, J lost 2 bases, and 10 bases lay in between. Self-reported history from a screening survey and questionnaire set each donor's cohort. Assay: immunoSEQ multiplex PCR; the TCRdb copy retains only in-frame clones and omits some. The repertoire holds some 320,000 clones, nearly 90% seen once, with roughly 2.9% in the top ten. The rearrangement joins TRBV19 to TRBJ2-7; a possible D gene is TRBD2 (5 bases). The sequence came from a woman in her fifties or sixties who had been exposed to COVID-19. Sequenced input: PBMCs or T cells enriched from blood (not recorded which). CDR3 nucleotide sequence: TGTGCCAGTAGTGCACGGGGTACCTACGAGCAGTACTTC. Amino acid sequence: CASSARGTYEQYF.